The 9 T cell receptor beta chains below come from one sample, sequenced in a study of CD8+CD57+ T cells in acquired aplastic anemia. Using genomic DNA as the template, TCR beta VDJ and CDR3 profiling was carried out. One entry per CDR3 protein results from TCRdb running MiXCR on the reads. The sample holds around 430,000 distinct CDR3 sequences, roughly a third seen once. Patients chosen for sequencing had CD8+CD57+ cells that had expanded, as shown by flow cytometry. The sequencing input was sorted CD4+, CD8+, or CD8+CD57+ T cells (not recorded which) from PBMCs. Receptors originate from a human donor with aplastic anemia.

This clonotype was picked up a small number of times. The J gene is TRBJ1-2, the V gene TRBV2, with D maybe TRBD1 (5 bases). The germline gives CDR1 SNHLY, CDR2 FYNNEI. Trimming shortened V by 6 bases and J by 4 bases, and 15 bases separated the two germline ends. The length of the CDR3 is 14 residues. The CDR3 spells CASRSGGQAYGYTF. For the CDR3, the DNA is TGTGCCAGCAGATCCGGGGGTCAGGCCTATGGCTACACCTTC.

The rearrangement uses TRBV20-1 and TRBJ2-5; possibly TRBD1 for D (8 bases). Matching the DNA end better, TRBJ2-1 makes the J call doubtful. The CDR3 runs to 13 residues. Germline values: CDR1 DFQATT, CDR2 SNEGSKA (reference sequence). The CDR3 protein is CSAPQGGLDEQFF. DNA for the CDR3: TGCAGTGCCCCACAGGGGGGGCTCGATGAGCAGTTCTTC.

The rearrangement links TRBV7-9 to TRBJ2-1; D might be TRBD1 (5 bases). V was trimmed by 1 base and J by 5 bases, leaving 6 bases between them. Per germline, CDR1 SEHNR and CDR2 FQNEAQ (reference sequence). CDR3 size: 13 residues. CDR3 in DNA: TGTGCCAGCAGCTTAGAAGGGGACAATGAGCAGTTCTTC. This codes for CASSLEGDNEQFF.

V and J are TRBV29-1 and TRBJ1-2; TRBD1 might be the D (5 bases). The CDR3 contains 10 residues. The germline V gene encodes CDR1 SQVTM and CDR2 ANQGSEA. V shed 7 bases and J shed 12 bases, with 15 bases lying between them. The DNA for the CDR3 is TGCAGCGCCGGGGACGGAGGAAACACCTTC. Its protein is CSAGDGGNTF.

Comments on this clonotype: An end of the junction differs from the germline gene, which may be a read error. CDR3 residues: CASSQESESQPQHF. CDR3 DNA: TGTGCCAGCAGCCAGGAATCAGAGTCACAGCCCCAGCATTTT. This rearrangement joins TRBV10-2 to TRBJ1-5; D unclear. CDR1 is WSHSY, CDR2 SAAADI, per germline. The CDR3 extends over 14 amino acids.

This clonotype came up a few times. The chain combines TRBV7-2 with TRBJ1-5, with 7 bases identical to TRBD1. The J segment lost 0 bases and the V segment lost 7 bases, leaving 6 bases of the junction unmatched. The V gene's germline CDR1 is SGHTA and CDR2 FQGNSA. The CDR3 is 15 residues long. The CDR3 is CASIDRDTSNQPQHF. The CDR3 DNA follows: TGTGCCAGCATCGACAGGGACACTAGCAATCAGCCCCAGCATTTT.

The V gene is TRBV15, the J gene TRBJ1-2; D gene uncertain. Germline V lookup: CDR1 LNHNV, CDR2 YYDKDF (reference sequence). Trimming shortened V by 0 bases and J by 6 bases, and 14 bases separated the two germline ends. The CDR3 has 15 residues. CDR3 protein: CATSRDWPPQNGYTF. CDR3 sequence (DNA): TGTGCCACCAGCAGAGATTGGCCACCACAAAATGGCTACACCTTC.

The genes are TRBV6-4 and TRBJ2-6; D gene uncertain. CDR1 and CDR2 (germline): MRHNA, SNTAGT. V gave up 3 bases and J gave up 0 bases, with 3 bases separating them. This CDR3 has 14 amino acids. CDR3 protein: CASSELSGANVLTF. CDR3 DNA sequence: TGTGCCAGCAGTGAGCTCTCTGGGGCCAACGTCCTGACTTTC.

This clonotype was seen a few times. The chain joins TRBV9 to TRBJ1-1; unclear D gene. Per germline, CDR1 SGDLS and CDR2 YYNGEE. CDR3 length equals 14 residues. V dropped 0 bases and J dropped 1 base, with 7 bases sitting between them. For the CDR3, the DNA is TGTGCCAGCAGCGTAGTTGCGGCGAACACTGAAGCTTTCTTT. Encoded protein: CASSVVAANTEAFF.